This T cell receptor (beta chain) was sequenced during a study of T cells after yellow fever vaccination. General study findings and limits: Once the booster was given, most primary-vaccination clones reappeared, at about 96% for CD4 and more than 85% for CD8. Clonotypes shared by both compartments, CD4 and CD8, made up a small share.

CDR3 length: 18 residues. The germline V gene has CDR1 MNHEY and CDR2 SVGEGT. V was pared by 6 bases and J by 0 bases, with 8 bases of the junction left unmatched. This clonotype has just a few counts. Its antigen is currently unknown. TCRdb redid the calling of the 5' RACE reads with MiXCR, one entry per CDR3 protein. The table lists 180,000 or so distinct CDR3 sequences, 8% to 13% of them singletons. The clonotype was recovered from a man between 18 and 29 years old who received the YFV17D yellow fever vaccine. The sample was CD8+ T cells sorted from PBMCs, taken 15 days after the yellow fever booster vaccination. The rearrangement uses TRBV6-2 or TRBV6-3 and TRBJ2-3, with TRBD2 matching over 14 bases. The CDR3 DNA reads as TGTGCCAGCAGCACCGGGACTAGCGGGGGTACTAGCACAGATACGCAGTATTTT. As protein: CASSTGTSGGTSTDTQYF.